The 18 T cell receptor beta chains below all came from one sample that was sequenced in a study of T cells in Graves' hyperthyroidism and ophthalmopathy. It was RNA transcripts that yielded the amplified TCR beta CDR3 regions. HTBI primers were employed in a first-round RT-PCR of the TCR CDR3. TCRdb reprocessed the multiplex PCR reads with MiXCR, giving one entry per CDR3 protein. The data contain around 660,000 distinct CDR3 sequences, about 45% of them singletons. Sequencing used peripheral blood or thyroid tissue (not recorded which). These receptors were collected from an adult man with Graves' disease, either hyperthyroidism or ophthalmopathy (not recorded which).

The chain recombines TRBV20-1 with TRBJ1-3; 9 bases fit TRBD1. With 7 bases clipped from V and 1 base from J, the junction kept 11 bases outside the gene matches. This CDR3 contains 16 residues. Germline V gene lookup returns CDR1 DFQATT and CDR2 SNEGSKA (reference sequence). The CDR3 DNA is TGCAGTGTCCTCTCCCCGGGACAGGGATCTGGAAACACCATATATTTT. Residues: CSVLSPGQGSGNTIYF.

The chain joins TRBV29-1 to TRBJ1-5, with a possible D match to TRBD1 (5 bases). Germline V gene sequence: CDR1 SQVTM, CDR2 ANQGSEA. The CDR3 is 13 amino acids. The V end was cut by 7 bases, the J end by 2 bases, with 12 bases between. The CDR3: CSAGVTGNQPQHF. CDR3 nucleotide sequence: TGCAGCGCGGGGGTGACGGGCAATCAGCCCCAGCATTTT.

The table lists this clonotype with many counts. V gene TRBV19 combines with J gene TRBJ2-6; a weak D match, TRBD1 (5 bases). V was trimmed by 6 bases and J by 0 bases, leaving 9 bases between them. In germline, CDR1 is LNHDA, CDR2 SQIVND (reference sequence). This CDR3 spans 15 amino acids. The CDR3 region has the DNA TGTGCCAGTAGGCCACAGGTCTCTGGGGCCAACGTCCTGACTTTC. Its protein is CASRPQVSGANVLTF.

This chain links TRBV7-9 with TRBJ1-1; 10 bases agree with TRBD1. In germline, CDR1 is SEHNR, CDR2 FQNEAQ (reference sequence). CDR3 length: 17 residues. Germline trimming cut 3 bases from V and 5 bases from J; bases unmatched to any gene: 12. Here the CDR3 DNA reads TGTGCCAGCAGCTTTGGGACAGGGGCCCTTTCGTATACTGAAGCTTTCTTT. Its translation: CASSFGTGALSYTEAFF. Variable domain in full (rest from reference TRBV7-9 and TRBJ1-1): DTGVSQNPRHKITKRGQNVTFRCDPISEHNRLYWYRQTLGQGPEFLTYFQNEAQLEKSRLLSDRFSAERPKGSFSTLEIQRTEQGDSAMYLCASSFGTGALSYTEAFFGQGTRLTVV.

This clonotype was seen repeatedly, ten times or more. The chain couples TRBV29-1 to TRBJ2-2; tentatively, D is TRBD1 (6 bases). The CDR3 is 14 residues long. Germline CDR1 SQVTM, CDR2 ANQGSEA. Trimming shortened V by 6 bases and J by 3 bases, and 14 bases separated the two germline ends. CDR3 protein: CSVTRDTYTGELFF. As DNA, the CDR3 is TGCAGCGTCACCCGGGACACCTACACCGGGGAGCTGTTTTTT.

The chain links TRBV10-3 to TRBJ2-5; 8 positions agree with TRBD2. Trimming cost V 1 base and J 4 bases; bases outside gene matches: 5. This CDR3 region has 15 residues. Germline V CDR1 and CDR2: ENHRY, SYGVKD. CDR3 bases: TGTGCCATCAGTGAGTGGTACGCGGGAGGAGAGACCCAGTACTTC. Translated: CAISEWYAGGETQYF.

This clonotype occurred many times. This rearrangement joins TRBV7-9 to TRBJ2-7, with D perhaps TRBD2 (7 bases). This CDR3 comprises 14 residues. V dropped 4 bases and J dropped 5 bases, with 15 bases sitting between them. CDR1 and CDR2 from the germline V gene are SEHNR and FQNEAQ (reference sequence). CDR3 residues: CASSYPQGGNEQYF. The CDR3 DNA follows: TGTGCCAGCAGCTACCCACAGGGAGGGAACGAGCAGTACTTC.

With regard to this clonotype: This may arise from a read error, as a much more abundant clone is one base away. The V call is TRBV9, the J call TRBJ1-1; D unclear. The CDR3 spans 13 residues. Trimming took off 4 bases at V and 0 bases at J, with 7 bases between the two ends. Germline CDR1 reads SGDLS; CDR2 reads YYNGEE. CDR3 nucleotide sequence: TGTGCCAGCAGCATTGGGATGAACACTGAAGCTTTCTTT. This sequence encodes CASSIGMNTEAFF.

The CDR3 DNA sequence: TGCGCCAGCAGCTTGGGACAGGGCATATGCTACACCTTC. Its protein is CASSLGQGICYTF. V usage is TRBV5-1 and J usage is TRBJ1-2; 7 nucleotides line up with TRBD1. With 0 bases clipped from V and 9 bases from J, the junction kept 5 bases outside the gene matches. CDR1 is SGHRS, CDR2 YFSETQ, per germline. This CDR3 contains 13 residues.

The table lists this clonotype with a few counts. This chain uses TRBV7-9 with TRBJ1-2, with D unresolved. With 5 bases removed from V and 0 bases from J, the gap between germline ends came to 13 bases. The germline V gene encodes CDR1 SEHNR and CDR2 FQNEAQ (reference sequence). The length of the CDR3 is 15 residues. The CDR3 here is CASSQDLGSNYGYTF. The CDR3 DNA sequence: TGTGCCAGCAGCCAAGATTTGGGTTCTAACTATGGCTACACCTTC.

With respect to this clonotype: One end of the junction does not line up with germline, which may come from a read error. V is TRBV2 and J is TRBJ2-2, with D perhaps TRBD1 (5 bases). Germline-derived CDR1 and CDR2 are SNHLY and FYNNEI. The CDR3 is 12 residues long. The CDR3 protein is CATSDWTGELFF. The CDR3 DNA follows: TGTGCCACCAGTGACTGGACAGGGGAGCTGTTTTTT. The variable domain in full, completed from reference TRBV2 and TRBJ2-2, reads EPEVTQTPSHQVTQMGQEVILRCVPISNHLYFYWYRQILGQKVEFLVSFYNNEISEKSEIFDDQFSVERPDGSNFTLKIRSTKLEDSAMYFCATSDWTGELFFGEGSRLTVL.

The chain carries TRBV20-1 and TRBJ2-7; TRBD2 matches at 9 bases. J gave up 5 bases and V 1 base, and 12 bases lay outside the gene matches. The CDR3 has 16 amino acids. Germline CDR1 and CDR2: DFQATT and SNEGSKA (reference sequence). The DNA of the CDR3 is TGCAGTGCTAGAGGAGGGACTAGCATCGTCAGGGACGAGCAGTACTTC. It encodes CSARGGTSIVRDEQYF.

This clonotype turned up a few times. The chain carries TRBV7-9 and TRBJ1-1, with D perhaps matching TRBD1 (6 bases). The V gene's germline CDR1 is SEHNR and CDR2 FQNEAQ (reference sequence). V was cut by 5 bases and J by 1 base, with 14 bases left in between. The CDR3 loop spans 15 amino acids. The CDR3: CASSPYDRRNTEAFF. As DNA, the CDR3 is TGTGCCAGCAGCCCCTACGACAGGAGGAACACTGAAGCTTTCTTT.

The chain is built from TRBV5-1 and TRBJ2-7; 11 bases agree with TRBD2. The germline V gene has CDR1 SGHRS and CDR2 YFSETQ. The CDR3 sequence is 15 residues long. V lost 0 bases, J lost 6 bases, and 5 bases stayed unmatched. CDR3 sequence (DNA): TGCGCCAGCAGCTTGGAACTAGCGGGAGTGGGCGAGCAGTACTTC. Its translation is CASSLELAGVGEQYF.

This clonotype was counted a few times. The CDR3 DNA sequence: TGTGCCAGCAGCCTTCAAGGGGGCGACGAGCAGTACTTC. Its protein product is CASSLQGGDEQYF. V gene TRBV7-9 combines with J gene TRBJ2-7; 7 positions match TRBD1. The CDR3 loop spans 13 amino acids. Unmatched junction bases numbered 6, after V lost 5 bases and J lost 5 bases. Germline V CDR1 and CDR2: SEHNR, FQNEAQ (reference sequence).

As for this clonotype: A read error may explain this, as a much larger clone is one base away. The gene calls are TRBV2 and TRBJ1-5; D is unclear. The CDR3 totals 13 residues. Germline-derived CDR1 and CDR2 are SNHLY and FYNNEI. Written as DNA, the CDR3 is TGTGCCATCAGTGAGTGGGCACAACAGCCCCAGCATTTT. Amino acids: CAISEWAQQPQHF.

The chain combines TRBV12-3 or TRBV12-4 with TRBJ1-1; TRBD1 aligns across 8 bases. The CDR3 is made up of 14 amino acids. The V and J ends lost 6 bases and 8 bases, in that order; junction bases with no gene match: 11. CDR3 DNA: TGTGCCAGCAGCCGCGAAGGACAGGGTGGCGAAGCTTTCTTT. Protein sequence: CASSREGQGGEAFF.

This chain uses TRBV10-3 with TRBJ2-5, with 7 bases lining up with TRBD2. The CDR3 spans 16 residues. V shed 6 bases and J 11 bases; nucleotides not matched to a gene: 21. The germline CDR1 and CDR2 sequences are ENHRY and SYGVKD. CDR3 DNA: TGTGCCATCAGAGCCACCGCCGGGACTAAGGCAGATACGCAGTACTTC. This codes for CAIRATAGTKADTQYF.